Below, 5 T cell receptor beta chains from the same sample are listed, as sequenced in a study of shared clonotypes between healthy human individuals. The table came from immunoSEQ multiplex PCR; TCRdb's copy has only in-frame clones and leaves some out. The sample consists of around 600,000 clones, roughly 98% of them appearing once. As defined, naive CD8 cells were CD45RO-negative and positively selected for CCR7, with terminally differentiated effector memory CD45RA+ cells excluded. Sequencing input: naive CD8+ T cells sorted from blood. The receptor set was obtained from a man aged 25-45 years in good health.

V usage is TRBV6-5 and J usage is TRBJ2-7, with D hard to call. CDR3 length: 13 residues. The V gene's germline CDR1 is MNHEY and CDR2 SVGAGI. V shed 6 bases and J shed 4 bases, with 13 bases lying between them. The CDR3 here is CASSQFLGYEQYF. The CDR3 DNA reads as TGTGCCAGCAGCCAGTTTCTAGGATACGAGCAGTACTTC.

V and J are TRBV10-3 and TRBJ2-7, with TRBD2 matching 10 bases. Germline lookup yields CDR1 ENHRY and CDR2 SYGVKD. The V gene end was trimmed by 5 bases and the J gene end by 6 bases; junction bases not matched to a gene: 10. The CDR3 consists of 15 residues. CDR3 sequence reads: CAISPILAGDAEQYF. As DNA, the CDR3 is TGTGCCATCAGTCCCATTCTAGCGGGAGACGCCGAGCAGTACTTC.

This sequence joins TRBV5-8 and TRBJ1-2; tentative D call: TRBD1 (6 bases). The CDR3 contains 14 residues. V gave up 2 bases and J gave up 7 bases, with 15 bases separating them. Looked up from germline, CDR1 is SGHTS and CDR2 is YDEGEE. The DNA of the CDR3 is TGTGCCAGCAGCTTAATTTCAGGGGTACTTGGCTACACCTTC. Amino acids: CASSLISGVLGYTF.

This rearrangement joins TRBV10-1 to TRBJ2-7; 7 nucleotides agree with TRBD1. V lost 4 bases, J lost 2 bases, and 5 bases stayed unmatched. Germline lookup yields CDR1 WNHNN and CDR2 SYGVQD (reference sequence). The CDR3 runs 14 residues. CDR3: CASSGTGDAYEQYF. As DNA, the CDR3 is TGCGCCAGCAGTGGGACAGGAGACGCCTACGAGCAGTACTTC.

The chain couples TRBV6-5 to TRBJ1-3, with D possibly TRBD1 on 5 matching bases. Germline V gene data show CDR1 as MNHEY and CDR2 as SVGAGI. V was trimmed by 6 bases and J by 6 bases, leaving 18 bases between them. The CDR3 runs 15 residues. CDR3 coding DNA: TGTGCCAGCAGCCCGGGAGAGGGGTTCGCAAACACCATATATTTT. Its translation is CASSPGEGFANTIYF.